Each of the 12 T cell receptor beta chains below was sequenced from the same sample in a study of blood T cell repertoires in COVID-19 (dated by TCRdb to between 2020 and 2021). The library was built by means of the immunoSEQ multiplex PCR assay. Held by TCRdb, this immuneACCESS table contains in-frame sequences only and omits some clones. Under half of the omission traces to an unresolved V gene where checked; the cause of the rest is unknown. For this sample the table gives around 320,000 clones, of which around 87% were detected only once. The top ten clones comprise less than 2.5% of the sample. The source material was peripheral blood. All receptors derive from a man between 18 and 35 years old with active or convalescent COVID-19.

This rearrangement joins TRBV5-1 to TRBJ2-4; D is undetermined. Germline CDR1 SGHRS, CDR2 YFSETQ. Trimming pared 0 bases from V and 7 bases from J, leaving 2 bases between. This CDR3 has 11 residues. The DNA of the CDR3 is TGCGCCAGCAGCTTGGCTAACATTCAGTACTTC. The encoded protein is CASSLANIQYF.

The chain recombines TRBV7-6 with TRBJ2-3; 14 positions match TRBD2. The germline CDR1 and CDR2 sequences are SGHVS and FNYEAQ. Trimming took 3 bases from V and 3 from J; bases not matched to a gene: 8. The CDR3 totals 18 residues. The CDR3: CASSFLGLAGGGTDTQYF. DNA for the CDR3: TGTGCCAGCAGCTTTCTTGGACTAGCGGGAGGCGGGACAGATACGCAGTATTTT.

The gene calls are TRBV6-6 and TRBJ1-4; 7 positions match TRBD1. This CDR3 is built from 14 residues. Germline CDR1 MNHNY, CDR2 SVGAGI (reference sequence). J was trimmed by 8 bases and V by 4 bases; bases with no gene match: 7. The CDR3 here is CASSSFRRGEKLFF. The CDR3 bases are TGTGCCAGCAGTTCCTTTCGCAGGGGGGAAAAACTGTTTTTT.

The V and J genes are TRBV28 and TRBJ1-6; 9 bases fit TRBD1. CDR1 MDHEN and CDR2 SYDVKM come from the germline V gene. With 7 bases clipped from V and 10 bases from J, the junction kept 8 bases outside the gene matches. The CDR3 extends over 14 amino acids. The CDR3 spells CASTLRTGVSPLHF. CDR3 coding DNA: TGTGCCAGCACCTTGAGGACAGGGGTCTCACCCCTCCACTTT.

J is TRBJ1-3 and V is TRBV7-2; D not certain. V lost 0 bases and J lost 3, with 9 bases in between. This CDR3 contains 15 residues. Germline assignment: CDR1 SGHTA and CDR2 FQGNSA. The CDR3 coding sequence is TGTGCCAGCAGCTTAGCGTCCGGGTTTGGAAACACCATATATTTT. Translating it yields CASSLASGFGNTIYF. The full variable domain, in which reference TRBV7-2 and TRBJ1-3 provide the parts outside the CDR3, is GAGVSQSPSNKVTEKGKDVELRCDPISGHTALYWYRQSLGQGLEFLIYFQGNSAPDKSGLPSDRFSAERTGGSVSTLTIQRTQQEDSAVYLCASSLASGFGNTIYFGEGSWLTVV.

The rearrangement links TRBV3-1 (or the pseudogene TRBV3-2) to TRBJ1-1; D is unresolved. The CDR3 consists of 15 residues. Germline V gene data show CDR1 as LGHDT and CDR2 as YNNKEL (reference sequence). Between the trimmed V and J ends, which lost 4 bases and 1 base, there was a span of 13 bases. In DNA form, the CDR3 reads TGTGCCAGCAGCCCATCGATGGCTTCGAACACTGAAGCTTTCTTT. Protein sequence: CASSPSMASNTEAFF.

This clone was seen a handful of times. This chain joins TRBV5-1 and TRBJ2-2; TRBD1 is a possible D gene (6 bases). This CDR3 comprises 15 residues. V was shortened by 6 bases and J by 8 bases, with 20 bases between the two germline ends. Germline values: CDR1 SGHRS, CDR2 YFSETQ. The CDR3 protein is CASTNLGGFSGELFF. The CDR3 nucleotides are TGCGCCAGCACGAACTTAGGGGGATTCTCAGGGGAGCTGTTTTTT. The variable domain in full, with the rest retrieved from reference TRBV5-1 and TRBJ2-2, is KAGVTQTPRYLIKTRGQQVTLSCSPISGHRSVSWYQQTPGQGLQFLFEYFSETQRNKGNFPGRFSGRQFSNSRSEMNVSTLELGDSALYLCASTNLGGFSGELFFGEGSRLTVL.

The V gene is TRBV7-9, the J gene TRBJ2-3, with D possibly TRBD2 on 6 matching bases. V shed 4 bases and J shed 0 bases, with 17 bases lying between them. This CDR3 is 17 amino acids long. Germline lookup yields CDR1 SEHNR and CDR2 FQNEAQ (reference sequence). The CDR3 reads CASSSPRGLASTDTQYF. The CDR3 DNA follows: TGTGCCAGCAGCTCACCCCGAGGGCTAGCGAGCACAGATACGCAGTATTTT.

The CDR3 nucleotides read TGTGCCAGCAGTTACGCTAGCGGGAGTTCGTACGAGCAGTACTTC. It specifies CASSYASGSSYEQYF. The chain couples TRBV6-5 to TRBJ2-7; the match to TRBD2 covers 10 bases. The V gene's germline CDR1 is MNHEY and CDR2 SVGAGI. The V segment lost 2 bases and the J segment 4 bases; nucleotides outside the gene matches: 5. The CDR3 is 15 amino acids.

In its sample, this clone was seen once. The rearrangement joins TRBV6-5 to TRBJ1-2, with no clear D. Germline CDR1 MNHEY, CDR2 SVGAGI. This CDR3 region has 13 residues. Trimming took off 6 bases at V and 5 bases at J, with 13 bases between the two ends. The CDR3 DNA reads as TGTGCCAGCAGGCGAGACGGGAAGTATGGCTACACCTTC. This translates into CASRRDGKYGYTF.

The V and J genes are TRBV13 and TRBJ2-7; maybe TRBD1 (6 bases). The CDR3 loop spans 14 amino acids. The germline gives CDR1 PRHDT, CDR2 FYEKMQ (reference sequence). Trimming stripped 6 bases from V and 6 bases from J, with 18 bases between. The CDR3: CASRSSRGSSEQYF. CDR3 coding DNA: TGTGCCAGCAGGAGTTCTAGGGGGAGTAGCGAGCAGTACTTC.

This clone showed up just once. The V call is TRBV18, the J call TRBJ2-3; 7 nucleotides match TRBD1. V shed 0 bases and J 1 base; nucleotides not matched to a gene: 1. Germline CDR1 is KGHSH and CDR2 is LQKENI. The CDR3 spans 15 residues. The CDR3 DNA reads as TGTGCCAGCTCACCACCGGGACAGCGCACAGATACGCAGTATTTT. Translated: CASSPPGQRTDTQYF.